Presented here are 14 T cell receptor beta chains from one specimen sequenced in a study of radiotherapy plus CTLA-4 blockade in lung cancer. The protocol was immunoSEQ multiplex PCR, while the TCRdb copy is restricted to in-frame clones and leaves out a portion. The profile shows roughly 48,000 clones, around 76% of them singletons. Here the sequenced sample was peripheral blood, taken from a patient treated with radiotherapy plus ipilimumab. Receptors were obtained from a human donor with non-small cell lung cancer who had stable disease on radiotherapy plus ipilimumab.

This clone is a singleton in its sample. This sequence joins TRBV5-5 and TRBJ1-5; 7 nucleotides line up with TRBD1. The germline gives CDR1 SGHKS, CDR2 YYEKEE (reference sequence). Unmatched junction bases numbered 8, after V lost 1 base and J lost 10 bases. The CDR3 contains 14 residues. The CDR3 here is CASSLRGQAFPQHF. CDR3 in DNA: TGTGCCAGCAGCTTGAGAGGACAGGCGTTTCCCCAGCATTTT. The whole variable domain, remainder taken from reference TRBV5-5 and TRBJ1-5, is DAGVTQSPTHLIKTRGQQVTLRCSPISGHKSVSWYQQVLGQGPQFIFQYYEKEERGRGNFPDRFSARQFPNYSSELNVNALLLGDSALYLCASSLRGQAFPQHFGDGTRLSIL.

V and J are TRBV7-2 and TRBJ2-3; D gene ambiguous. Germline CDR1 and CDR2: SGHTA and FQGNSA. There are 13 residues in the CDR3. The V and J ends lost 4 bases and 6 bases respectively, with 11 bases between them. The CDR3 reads CASSSRADDTQYF. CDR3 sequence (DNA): TGTGCCAGCAGCTCCCGGGCTGACGATACGCAGTATTTT.

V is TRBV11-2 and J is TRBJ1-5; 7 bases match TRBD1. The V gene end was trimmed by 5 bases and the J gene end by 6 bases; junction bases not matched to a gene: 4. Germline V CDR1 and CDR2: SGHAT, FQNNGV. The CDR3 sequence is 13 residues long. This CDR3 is CASSTGTAQPQHF. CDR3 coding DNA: TGTGCCAGCAGCACGGGGACAGCTCAGCCCCAGCATTTT.

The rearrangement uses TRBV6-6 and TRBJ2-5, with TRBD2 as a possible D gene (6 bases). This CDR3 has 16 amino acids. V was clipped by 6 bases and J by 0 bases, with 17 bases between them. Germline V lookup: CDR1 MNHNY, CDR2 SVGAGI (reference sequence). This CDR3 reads CASSLRGSQHQETQYF. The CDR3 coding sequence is TGTGCCAGCAGCCTTCGGGGGTCCCAGCACCAAGAGACCCAGTACTTC.

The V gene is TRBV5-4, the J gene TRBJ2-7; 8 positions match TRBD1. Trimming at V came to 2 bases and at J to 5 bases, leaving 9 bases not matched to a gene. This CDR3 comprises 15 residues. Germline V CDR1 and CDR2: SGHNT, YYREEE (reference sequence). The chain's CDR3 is CASSFGPDRDDEQYF. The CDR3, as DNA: TGTGCCAGCAGCTTTGGGCCGGACAGGGATGACGAGCAGTACTTC.

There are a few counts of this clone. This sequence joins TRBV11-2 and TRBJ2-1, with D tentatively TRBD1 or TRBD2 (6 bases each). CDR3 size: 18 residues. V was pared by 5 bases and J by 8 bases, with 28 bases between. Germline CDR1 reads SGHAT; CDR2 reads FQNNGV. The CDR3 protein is CASSPSIWRGKVFDEQFF. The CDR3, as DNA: TGTGCCAGCAGCCCAAGCATTTGGAGGGGGAAGGTTTTTGATGAGCAGTTCTTC. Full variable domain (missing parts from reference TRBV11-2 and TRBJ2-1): EAGVAQSPRYKIIEKRQSVAFWCNPISGHATLYWYQQILGQGPKLLIQFQNNGVVDDSQLPKDRFSAERLKGVDSTLKIQPAKLEDSAVYLCASSPSIWRGKVFDEQFFGPGTRLTVL.

Written as DNA, the CDR3 is TGCAGCGTTGACAGGGGCTTAACCGGGGAGCTGTTTTTT. Its protein is CSVDRGLTGELFF. The chain is built from TRBV29-1 and TRBJ2-2, with D tentatively TRBD1 (6 bases). Trimming took 3 bases from V and 5 from J, leaving 10 bases between them. This CDR3 is 13 amino acids long. Germline V gives CDR1 SQVTM, CDR2 ANQGSEA.

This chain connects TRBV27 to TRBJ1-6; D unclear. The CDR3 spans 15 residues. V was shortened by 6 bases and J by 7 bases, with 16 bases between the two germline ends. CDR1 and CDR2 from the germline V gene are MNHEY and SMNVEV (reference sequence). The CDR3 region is CASRSESLGNSPLHF. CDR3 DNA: TGTGCCAGCAGGTCCGAGTCGCTCGGGAATTCACCCCTCCACTTT.

CDR3: CAIRSDYNSPLHF. In DNA, the CDR3 is TGTGCCATTAGGTCAGACTATAATTCACCCCTCCACTTT. The genes are TRBV27 and TRBJ1-6, with D unclear. Trimming removed 10 bases from V and 3 bases from J, with 10 bases in between. Germline CDR1 reads MNHEY; CDR2 reads SMNVEV (reference sequence). There are 13 residues in the CDR3.

The CDR3 DNA reads TGTGCCAGCACCCCACCCAGGCTAGCGACCTACAATGAGCAGTTCTTC. This translates into CASTPPRLATYNEQFF. V and J are TRBV7-2 and TRBJ2-1; TRBD2 is a possible D gene (6 bases). V lost 7 bases and J lost 2, with 18 bases in between. Germline CDR1 is SGHTA and CDR2 is FQGNSA. The CDR3 is 16 amino acids.

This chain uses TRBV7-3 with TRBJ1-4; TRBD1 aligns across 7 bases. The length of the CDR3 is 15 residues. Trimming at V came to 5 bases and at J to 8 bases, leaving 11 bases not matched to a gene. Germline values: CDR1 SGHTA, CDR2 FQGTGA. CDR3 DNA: TGTGCCAGCAGCCGATCCGGACAGGCGGGCGAAAAACTGTTTTTT. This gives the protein CASSRSGQAGEKLFF.

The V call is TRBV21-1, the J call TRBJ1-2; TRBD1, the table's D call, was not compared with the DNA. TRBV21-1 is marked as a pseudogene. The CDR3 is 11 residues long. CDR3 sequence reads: CASRTGFGYTF. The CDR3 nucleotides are TGTGCCAGCAGAACAGGGTTTGGCTACACCTTC.

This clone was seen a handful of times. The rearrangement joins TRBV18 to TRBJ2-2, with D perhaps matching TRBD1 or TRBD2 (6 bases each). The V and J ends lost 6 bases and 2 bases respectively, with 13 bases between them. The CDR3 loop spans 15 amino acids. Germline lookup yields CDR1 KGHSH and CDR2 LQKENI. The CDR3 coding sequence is TGTGCCAGCTCGCTCGGGGGCCCTAACACCGGGGAGCTGTTTTTT. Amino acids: CASSLGGPNTGELFF.

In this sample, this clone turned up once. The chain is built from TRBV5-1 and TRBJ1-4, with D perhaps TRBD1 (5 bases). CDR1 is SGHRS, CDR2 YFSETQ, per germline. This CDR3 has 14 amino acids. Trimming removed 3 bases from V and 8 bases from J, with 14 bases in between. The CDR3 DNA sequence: TGCGCCAGCAGCTCGACAGTCACTGGGGAAAAACTGTTTTTT. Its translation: CASSSTVTGEKLFF. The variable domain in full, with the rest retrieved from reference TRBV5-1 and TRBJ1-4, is KAGVTQTPRYLIKTRGQQVTLSCSPISGHRSVSWYQQTPGQGLQFLFEYFSETQRNKGNFPGRFSGRQFSNSRSEMNVSTLELGDSALYLCASSSTVTGEKLFFGSGTQLSVL.